These 17 T cell receptor beta chains originate from one sample sequenced in a study of blood T cell repertoires in COVID-19. Generated by immunoSEQ multiplex PCR, the TCRdb table keeps only in-frame clones and is missing some. Seen here are about 73,000 clones, approximately 88% observed once, and the top ten hold 2.5% to 3%. Sequencing was performed on peripheral blood. The receptors were gathered from a man older than 75 with active or convalescent COVID-19.

For the CDR3, the DNA is TGCGCCAGCAGCACGGGACAGGGGGGGAACACCATATATTTT. The encoded protein is CASSTGQGGNTIYF. The J gene is TRBJ1-3, the V gene TRBV5-1; the match to TRBD1 covers 11 bases. CDR1 is SGHRS and CDR2 is YFSETQ in the germline V gene. V shed 4 bases and J 7 bases; nucleotides not matched to a gene: 4. The CDR3 is 14 amino acids.

V and J are TRBV2 and TRBJ1-5; a weak D match, TRBD1 (5 bases). The CDR3 loop spans 14 amino acids. Germline CDR1 reads SNHLY; CDR2 reads FYNNEI. Trimming shortened V by 8 bases and J by 0 bases, and 11 bases separated the two germline ends. CDR3 residues: CASGDSNSNQPQHF. The CDR3 nucleotides are TGTGCCAGCGGCGACAGCAATAGCAATCAGCCCCAGCATTTT.

This rearrangement joins TRBV21-1 to TRBJ2-2; the D call of TRBD2 is as the table states it, not checked on the DNA. TRBV21-1 constitutes a pseudogene. The CDR3 sequence is 19 residues long. The DNA for the CDR3 is TGTGCCAGCACACCGGGACAGGGGACTAGCGGGGGGGACACCGGGGAGCTGTTTTTT. Translated, it gives CASTPGQGTSGGDTGELFF.

This chain links TRBV6-6 with TRBJ2-5, with D unresolved. The germline V gene has CDR1 MNHNY and CDR2 SVGAGI (reference sequence). The V gene lost 0 bases and the J gene lost 4 bases, with 6 bases spanning the gap. This CDR3 has 13 amino acids. The CDR3 bases are TGTGCCAGCAGTTACTCTGGCAGAGAGACCCAGTACTTC. Its translation: CASSYSGRETQYF.

The V call is TRBV28, the J call TRBJ2-7; D may be TRBD2 (5 bases). Looked up from germline, CDR1 is MDHEN and CDR2 is SYDVKM. This CDR3 has 13 residues. Trimming removed 9 bases from V and 5 bases from J, with 17 bases in between. The CDR3 bases are TGTGCCAGTAATCCCCTCTCCGGGGACGAGCAGTACTTC. It yields the protein CASNPLSGDEQYF.

The chain uses TRBV4-2 and TRBJ1-4; tentative D call: TRBD1 (5 bases). CDR3 length: 15 residues. Germline V gene data show CDR1 as LGHNA and CDR2 as YNFKEQ. V was pared by 1 base and J by 2 bases, with 8 bases between. CDR3 protein: CASSQAQGTNEKLFF. The CDR3 region has the DNA TGTGCCAGCAGCCAAGCTCAGGGTACTAATGAAAAACTGTTTTTT.

This chain uses TRBV13 with TRBJ2-1; D perhaps matches TRBD2 (6 bases). Between the trimmed V and J ends, which lost 5 bases and 0 bases, there was a span of 14 bases. This CDR3 has 16 residues. CDR1 is PRHDT, CDR2 FYEKMQ, per germline (reference sequence). The CDR3 DNA follows: TGTGCCAGCAGCCCCGGACTATTAGACTCCTACAATGAGCAGTTCTTC. Protein sequence: CASSPGLLDSYNEQFF.

The CDR3 spells CASSPGTPSTDTQYF. For the CDR3, the DNA is TGTGCCAGCAGTCCCGGGACACCAAGCACAGATACGCAGTATTTT. The chain links TRBV6-5 to TRBJ2-3, with D possibly TRBD1 on 6 matching bases. Germline V lookup: CDR1 MNHEY, CDR2 SVGAGI. The CDR3 runs to 15 residues. Trimming cost V 5 bases and J 0 bases, with 12 bases left between them.

The chain recombines TRBV10-3 with TRBJ1-1; D gene unclear. Germline V gene data show CDR1 as ENHRY and CDR2 as SYGVKD. The CDR3 sequence is 16 residues long. Trimming left V 0 bases short and J 0 bases short, with 11 bases between. CDR3 residues: CAISESIRSMNTEAFF. For the CDR3, the DNA is TGTGCCATCAGTGAGTCGATCCGGAGCATGAACACTGAAGCTTTCTTT.

The chain is built from TRBV18 and TRBJ1-2, with a tentative D call TRBD1 (5 bases). Between the trimmed V and J ends, which lost 3 bases and 1 base, there was a span of 6 bases. The germline CDR1 and CDR2 sequences are KGHSH and LQKENI. The CDR3 covers 13 residues. The CDR3 DNA is TGTGCCAGCTCACCGGACAATAACTATGGCTACACCTTC. Translation gives CASSPDNNYGYTF.

V and J are TRBV28 and TRBJ1-6, with TRBD1 identical over 8 bases. Germline V lookup: CDR1 MDHEN, CDR2 SYDVKM. The ends lost 3 bases at V and 7 bases at J; junction bases unmatched: 11. This CDR3 contains 17 residues. CDR3 coding DNA: TGTGCCAGCAGTTTCCCGCAAGGACAGGGTTCAAATTCACCCCTCCACTTT. Protein product: CASSFPQGQGSNSPLHF. Filled out from reference TRBV28 and TRBJ1-6, the complete variable domain reads DVKVTQSSRYLVKRTGEKVFLECVQDMDHENMFWYRQDPGLGLRLIYFSYDVKMKEKGDIPEGYSVSREKKERFSLILESASTNQTSMYLCASSFPQGQGSNSPLHFGNGTRLTVT.

This chain's CDR3 is CASSLLRGYNEQFF. The CDR3 DNA reads TGTGCCAGCAGTTTGCTCCGGGGGTACAATGAGCAGTTCTTC. This chain connects TRBV6-2 or TRBV6-3 to TRBJ2-1; tentative D call: TRBD2 (6 bases). The CDR3 is made up of 14 amino acids. Germline assignment: CDR1 MNHEY and CDR2 SVGEGT. The V end lost 4 bases, the J end lost 4 bases, and 11 bases lay between the germline ends.

The gene calls are TRBV6-5 and TRBJ2-5; 13 bases fit TRBD2. V lost 4 bases, J lost 2 bases, and 4 bases stayed unmatched. This CDR3 region has 16 residues. Germline CDR1 is MNHEY and CDR2 is SVGAGI. CDR3 region: CASSLGLAGTQETQYF. The CDR3, as DNA: TGTGCCAGCAGTTTGGGACTAGCGGGGACTCAAGAGACCCAGTACTTC.

This clone was recorded a few times. V gene TRBV19 combines with J gene TRBJ1-1; 8 nucleotides line up with TRBD1. Germline V gives CDR1 LNHDA, CDR2 SQIVND (reference sequence). V shed 10 bases and J 0 bases; nucleotides not matched to a gene: 16. CDR3 size: 17 residues. The CDR3 DNA reads as TGTGCCACGAAAAATCCTTGGCGACAGGGGATGAACACTGAAGCTTTCTTT. Translated: CATKNPWRQGMNTEAFF.

The chain joins TRBV7-2 to TRBJ2-1; 7 nucleotides match TRBD2. CDR1 is SGHTA, CDR2 FQGNSA, per germline. V lost 0 bases to trimming and J lost 2 bases; unmatched junction nucleotides: 10. This CDR3 comprises 18 residues. In DNA, the CDR3 is TGTGCCAGCAGCTTAGCGCAGTTGGCGGGAGCACCCTACAATGAGCAGTTCTTC. This translates into CASSLAQLAGAPYNEQFF.

The V and J genes are TRBV7-9 and TRBJ2-5, with no clear D. V was clipped by 6 bases and J by 5 bases, with 10 bases between them. CDR3 size: 12 residues. Germline V lookup: CDR1 SEHNR, CDR2 FQNEAQ (reference sequence). The CDR3 loop is CASRSNRETQYF. The CDR3 nucleotides are TGTGCCAGCAGGTCAAACCGGGAGACCCAGTACTTC.

This clone was observed a single time. The chain is built from TRBV12-5 and TRBJ2-2; a possible D gene is TRBD2 (5 bases). Germline CDR1 reads LGHNT; CDR2 reads FRNRAP. The CDR3 is 17 amino acids. The ends were cut back, 0 bases at V and 1 base at J, with 12 bases in the middle. The CDR3 coding sequence is TGTGCTAGTGGTTTGGTACGCAGCGGTGTGAACACCGGGGAGCTGTTTTTT. It codes for CASGLVRSGVNTGELFF.